This T cell receptor (beta chain) was recorded in a study of shared T cell receptors in the human thymus. V shed 3 bases and J shed 1 base, with 15 bases lying between them. Germline lookup yields CDR1 SQVTM and CDR2 ANQGSEA. CDR3 length: 15 amino acids. Using immunoSEQ multiplex PCR, the repertoire was profiled, and TCRdb retains in-frame clones only, with some absent. The repertoire holds approximately 730,000 clones, with approximately 85% as singletons. These same records also appear under a second study, on human thymus T cells. That investigation notes: Thymic tissue was derived from resections collected during corrective heart surgery. V and J gene usage appeared biased in thymic and blood repertoires. Unrelated individuals reportedly shared highly overlapping thymic TCR repertoires.

This receptor was identified in a girl under three years old with a congenital heart defect. This chain links TRBV29-1 with TRBJ1-1; the D gene is possibly TRBD1 (6 bases). The sequenced sample consisted of thymocytes. CDR3 region: CSVDGSGARNTEAFF. For the CDR3, the DNA is TGCAGCGTTGATGGGTCAGGGGCCAGGAACACTGAAGCTTTCTTT.